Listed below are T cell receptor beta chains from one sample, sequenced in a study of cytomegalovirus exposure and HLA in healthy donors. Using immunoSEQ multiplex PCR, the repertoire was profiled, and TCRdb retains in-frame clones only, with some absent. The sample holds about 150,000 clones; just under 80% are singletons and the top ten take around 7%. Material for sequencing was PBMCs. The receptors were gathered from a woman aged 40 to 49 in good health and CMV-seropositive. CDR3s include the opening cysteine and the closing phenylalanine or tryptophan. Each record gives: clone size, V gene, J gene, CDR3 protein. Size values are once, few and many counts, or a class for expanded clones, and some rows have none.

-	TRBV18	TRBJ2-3	CASSPRQADTQYF
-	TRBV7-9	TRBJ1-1	CSSSSTTGGF
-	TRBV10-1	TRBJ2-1	CASRGQGSNEQFF
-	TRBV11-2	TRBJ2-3	CASSFRGTSTDTQYF
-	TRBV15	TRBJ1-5	CATSWDRKTWQPQHF
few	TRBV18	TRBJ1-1	CASSPGRETEAFF
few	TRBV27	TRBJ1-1	CASTSWGRAEAFF
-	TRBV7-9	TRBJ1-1	CSSSLRDTDTEAFF
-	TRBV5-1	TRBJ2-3	CASSLGDRGPDTQYF
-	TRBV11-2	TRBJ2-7	CASTKGQYEQYF
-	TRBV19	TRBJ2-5	CASSRPLAGKETQYF
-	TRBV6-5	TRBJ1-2	CASSPTGSGYTF
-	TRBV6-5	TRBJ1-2	CASSLRDSRNYGYTF
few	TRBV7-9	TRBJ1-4	CSSSRDSGFNEKLFF
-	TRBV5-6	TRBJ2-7	CASSSGAYEQYF
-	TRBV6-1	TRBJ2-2	CASSELGTGVTGELFF
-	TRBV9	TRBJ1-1	CASSEGLLNTEAFF
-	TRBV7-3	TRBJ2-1	CASSPQLAGYNEQFF
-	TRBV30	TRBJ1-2	CAWSAQGIYGYTF
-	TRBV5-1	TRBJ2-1	CASSLAGENNKQFF
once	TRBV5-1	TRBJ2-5	CASSLALIETQYF
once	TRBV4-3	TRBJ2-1	CASSQVSNEQFF
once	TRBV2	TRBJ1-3	CASRLRTGDYSGNTIYF
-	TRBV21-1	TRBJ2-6	CASSKAEQGVGANVLTF
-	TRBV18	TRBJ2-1	CAMKRGSVYNEQFF
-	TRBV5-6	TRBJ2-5	CASHGHEETQYF
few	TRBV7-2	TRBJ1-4	CASSLNGQGRGKLFF
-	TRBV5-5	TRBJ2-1	CASSSPSGGNYNEQFF
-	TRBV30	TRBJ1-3	CAWTQGTNGNTIYF
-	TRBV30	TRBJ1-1	CACSQGRSTEAFF
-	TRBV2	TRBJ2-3	CASSGQNTDTQYF
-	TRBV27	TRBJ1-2	CASNTRQGEYYVPYGYTF
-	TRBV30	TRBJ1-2	CAWSDPPTARRYTF
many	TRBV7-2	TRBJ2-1	CASSLQLYNEQFF
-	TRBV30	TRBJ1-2	CAWRTRGGYTF
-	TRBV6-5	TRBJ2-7	CASSLHREGTYEQYF
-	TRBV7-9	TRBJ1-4	CASSLGQANEKLFF
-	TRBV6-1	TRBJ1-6	CASRENQGSYNSPLHF
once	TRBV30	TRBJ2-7	CAWSVGTRQYEQYF
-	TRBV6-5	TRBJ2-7	CASSYGQGQYF
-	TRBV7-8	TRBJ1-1	CASSLGGQGVNTEAFF
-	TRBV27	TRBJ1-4	CASSLARGRGEKLFF
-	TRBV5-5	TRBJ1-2	CASSPGTGFFVYGYTF
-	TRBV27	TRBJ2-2	CASSLLTGELFF
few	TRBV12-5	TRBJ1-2	CASAQGTFYGYTF
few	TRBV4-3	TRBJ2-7	CASSQDGDRPYEQYF
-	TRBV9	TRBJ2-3	CASSASGGALDTQYF
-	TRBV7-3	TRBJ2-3	CASSLRVAGGPGDTQYF
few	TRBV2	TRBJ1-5	CASSAAGVLSNQPQHF
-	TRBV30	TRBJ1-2	CAWSATANYGYTF
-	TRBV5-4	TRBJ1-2	CASSLPSQGQNYGYTF
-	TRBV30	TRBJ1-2	CAWSTGRDYTF
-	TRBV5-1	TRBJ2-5	CASSAASGGSETQYF
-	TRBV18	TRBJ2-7	CASSPRTSGGPYEQYF
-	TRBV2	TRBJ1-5	CASSGVNSNQPQHF
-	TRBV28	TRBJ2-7	CASSFRGSGLREQYF
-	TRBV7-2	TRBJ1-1	CASSLTRLSTEAFF
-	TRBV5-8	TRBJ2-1	CASSSGPRGNEQFF